Listed here are 16 T cell receptor beta chains from one sample, sequenced in a study of blood T cell repertoires in COVID-19. The data were produced by immunoSEQ multiplex PCR, yet TCRdb's version contains in-frame clones alone and is incomplete. The profile shows almost 80,000 clones, around 80% of them singletons. Material: peripheral blood. The receptors stem from a woman aged 70-85 years with acute or convalescent COVID-19.

V and J are TRBV19 and TRBJ1-1, with TRBD1 identical over 9 bases. CDR1 and CDR2 from the germline V gene are LNHDA and SQIVND (reference sequence). V lost 6 bases and J lost 0; bases outside the gene matches: 8. CDR3 length: 16 residues. CDR3 protein: CASSPRQGVLNTEAFF. Here the CDR3 DNA reads TGTGCCAGTAGCCCACGACAGGGGGTCTTGAACACTGAAGCTTTCTTT.

This clone was observed once. The chain uses TRBV7-2 and TRBJ2-2; D is possibly TRBD2 (6 bases). The CDR3 is made up of 15 amino acids. The germline V gene encodes CDR1 SGHTA and CDR2 FQGNSA. V was cut by 2 bases and J by 2 bases, with 9 bases left in between. The CDR3 loop reads CASSLIAVNTGELFF. CDR3 DNA sequence: TGTGCCAGCAGCTTAATAGCGGTCAACACCGGGGAGCTGTTTTTT.

V gene TRBV6-5 combines with J gene TRBJ1-1, with TRBD1 identical over 9 bases. CDR1 is MNHEY, CDR2 SVGAGI, per germline. The CDR3 is 15 residues long. Germline trimming cut 6 bases from V and 5 bases from J; bases unmatched to any gene: 10. In nucleotides, the CDR3 is TGTGCCAGCAGCCAGTATGGACAGGGGAGGACTGAAGCTTTCTTT. Its protein is CASSQYGQGRTEAFF.

V and J are TRBV5-6 and TRBJ1-2; unclear D gene. CDR1 and CDR2 (germline): SGHDT, YYEEEE. The CDR3 has 12 amino acids. Deletions cut 1 base from V and 7 bases from J, with 8 bases between. CDR3 nucleotide sequence: TGTGCCAGCAGCTTGACCTTACTTGGCTACACCTTC. It codes for CASSLTLLGYTF.

This clone showed up just once. This chain joins TRBV19 and TRBJ2-3; D is uncertain. The CDR3 extends over 14 amino acids. The germline V gene encodes CDR1 LNHDA and CDR2 SQIVND (reference sequence). Between the trimmed V and J ends, which lost 8 bases and 1 base, there was a span of 13 bases. CDR3 DNA: TGTGCCAGTGCCGTTCAAGCTGGCACAGATACGCAGTATTTT. This gives the protein CASAVQAGTDTQYF.

With regard to this clone: Different DNA sequences within this sample yield the same CDR3. This chain joins TRBV30 and TRBJ1-1; D call uncertain. The germline V gene has CDR1 GTSNPN and CDR2 SVGIG (reference sequence). CDR3 length equals 13 residues. V lost 1 base and J 2 bases, leaving 8 bases between the germline ends. DNA for the CDR3: TGTGCCTGGAGTGAGCGGGGAAACACTGAAGCTTTCTTT. Protein product: CAWSERGNTEAFF.

The chain combines TRBV5-1 with TRBJ2-7; D remains ambiguous. The CDR3 is 13 amino acids. The V end was cut by 0 bases, the J end by 3 bases, with 7 bases between. CDR1 and CDR2 from the germline V gene are SGHRS and YFSETQ. The CDR3 DNA reads TGCGCCAGCAGCTTGGCCCTCTACTACGAGCAGTACTTC. It yields the protein CASSLALYYEQYF. Full variable domain (rest looked up from reference TRBV5-1 and TRBJ2-7): KAGVTQTPRYLIKTRGQQVTLSCSPISGHRSVSWYQQTPGQGLQFLFEYFSETQRNKGNFPGRFSGRQFSNSRSEMNVSTLELGDSALYLCASSLALYYEQYFGPGTRLTVT.

The V gene is TRBV30, the J gene TRBJ2-5; 10 nucleotides match TRBD1. Germline CDR1 reads GTSNPN; CDR2 reads SVGIG (reference sequence). The CDR3 runs 12 residues. Trimming cost V 5 bases and J 4 bases; bases outside gene matches: 1. The CDR3 DNA is TGTGCCTGGGGACAGGGGGGAGAGACCCAGTACTTC. It translates to CAWGQGGETQYF.

CDR3 sequence reads: CASSPGRRGVSNQPQHF. For the CDR3, the DNA is TGTGCCAGCAGCCCCGGCCGCAGGGGGGTTAGCAATCAGCCCCAGCATTTT. The chain is built from TRBV7-8 and TRBJ1-5, with TRBD1 identical over 7 bases. J gave up 0 bases and V 5 bases, and 10 bases lay outside the gene matches. CDR3 length equals 17 residues. Germline-derived CDR1 and CDR2 are SGHVS and FQNEAQ.

This clone has more than one count but fewer than ten. V usage is TRBV27 and J usage is TRBJ2-7; 8 nucleotides agree with TRBD1. The CDR3 runs to 14 residues. With V trimmed by 4 bases and J by 3 bases, 5 bases remained unmatched. In germline, CDR1 is MNHEY, CDR2 SMNVEV (reference sequence). DNA of the CDR3: TGTGCCAGCAGTTCGTCCGGGACAGGCTACGAGCAGTACTTC. It translates to CASSSSGTGYEQYF.

This rearrangement joins TRBV19 to TRBJ1-2; D gene ambiguous. Trimming left V 5 bases short and J 6 bases short, with 22 bases between. The CDR3 length is 16 residues. The germline V gene has CDR1 LNHDA and CDR2 SQIVND (reference sequence). Here the CDR3 DNA reads TGTGCCAGTAGTTTAGGACGGGAATCCCCGACGGATGGCTACACCTTC. Translation: CASSLGRESPTDGYTF.

Here the CDR3 reads CSASFGLDLGTQYF. The DNA for the CDR3 is TGCAGTGCTAGTTTTGGTTTAGACTTGGGGACCCAGTACTTC. This rearrangement joins TRBV20-1 to TRBJ2-5; D ambiguous. Trimming removed 3 bases from V and 7 bases from J, with 18 bases in between. Germline CDR1 DFQATT, CDR2 SNEGSKA (reference sequence). This CDR3 is built from 14 residues.

The chain links TRBV5-6 to TRBJ1-2, with 9 positions matching TRBD1. Trimming cost V 1 base and J 6 bases; bases outside gene matches: 10. Germline assignment: CDR1 SGHDT and CDR2 YYEEEE. The CDR3 loop spans 16 amino acids. As DNA, the CDR3 is TGTGCCAGCAGCTTGTTGATGGGACAGGGCCCTAATGGCTACACCTTC. Protein: CASSLLMGQGPNGYTF.

The CDR3 loop is CASSVLDRSSYEQYF. The CDR3 DNA follows: TGTGCCAGCAGCGTCTTGGACAGGAGCTCCTACGAGCAGTACTTC. The chain links TRBV6-5 to TRBJ2-7; TRBD1 aligns across 7 bases. The V gene's germline CDR1 is MNHEY and CDR2 SVGAGI. The CDR3 is made up of 15 amino acids. Trimming cost V 6 bases and J 0 bases; bases outside gene matches: 8.

The chain employs TRBV5-6 and TRBJ2-7, with D possibly TRBD2 on 6 matching bases. Germline V gene lookup returns CDR1 SGHDT and CDR2 YYEEEE. The CDR3 is 16 amino acids. The germline V and J ends were trimmed by 3 bases and 2 bases, with 18 bases remaining between them. DNA for the CDR3: TGTGCCAGCAGCTCTCTAAGATGGGCGGGAACCTACGAGCAGTACTTC. Protein: CASSSLRWAGTYEQYF.

The chain joins TRBV7-2 to TRBJ2-1, with 10 bases aligning to TRBD1. V trimming: 2 bases; J trimming: 0 bases; junction bases outside the gene matches: 10. CDR1 and CDR2 from the germline V gene are SGHTA and FQGNSA. This CDR3 comprises 19 residues. CDR3 coding DNA: TGTGCCAGCAGCTTACTATTAAACCGGGACAGGGGCTCCTACAATGAGCAGTTCTTC. Translated, it gives CASSLLLNRDRGSYNEQFF. The full variable domain, its missing parts supplied by reference TRBV7-2 and TRBJ2-1, is GAGVSQSPSNKVTEKGKDVELRCDPISGHTALYWYRQSLGQGLEFLIYFQGNSAPDKSGLPSDRFSAERTGGSVSTLTIQRTQQEDSAVYLCASSLLLNRDRGSYNEQFFGPGTRLTVL.